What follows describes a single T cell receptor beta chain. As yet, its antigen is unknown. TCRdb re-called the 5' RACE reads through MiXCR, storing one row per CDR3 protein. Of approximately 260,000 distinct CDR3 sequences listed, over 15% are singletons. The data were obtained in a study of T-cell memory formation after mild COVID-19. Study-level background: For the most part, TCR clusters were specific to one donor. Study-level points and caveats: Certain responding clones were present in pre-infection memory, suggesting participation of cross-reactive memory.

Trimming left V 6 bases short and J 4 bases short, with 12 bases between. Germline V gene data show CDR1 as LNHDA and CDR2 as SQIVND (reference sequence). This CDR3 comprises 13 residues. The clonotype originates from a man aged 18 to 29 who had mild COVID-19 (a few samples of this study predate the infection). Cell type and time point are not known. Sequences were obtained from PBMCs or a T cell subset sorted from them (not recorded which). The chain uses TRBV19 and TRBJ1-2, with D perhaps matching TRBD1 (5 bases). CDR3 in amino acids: CASRAGGTYGYTF. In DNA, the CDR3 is TGTGCCAGTAGGGCCGGGGGTACCTATGGCTACACCTTC.